The sequence of this T cell receptor (beta chain) was determined in a study of beta chain features in type 1 diabetes. Broader study findings: Whether HLA type influences TCRB rearrangement remained unresolved here. Moderate yet significant TCRB CDR3 shortening was seen in Type 1 diabetes patients in all four CD4+ subsets.

The table lists this clone with many counts. Its antigen is undetermined. Reverse transcribing all isolated RNA meant expressed TCRB transcripts were sequenced. Only in-frame clones appear in the TCRdb table, and some are missing; sequencing was by immunoSEQ multiplex PCR. The sample has 150,000 to 180,000 clones, approximately 8.1% seen once. Sorting with CD45RO/CCR7/CD25/CD127/CD95/CD27 yielded naive, central memory, regulatory and stem-like memory CD4+ cells. CDR3 length: 13 amino acids. The germline gives CDR1 MDHEN, CDR2 SYDVKM. Trimming removed 7 bases at V and 4 bases at J, with 13 bases between.

Sequenced input: central memory CD4+ T cells from blood. This TCR came from a man aged 18 to 35 in good health. The V call is TRBV28, the J call TRBJ2-5, with D perhaps matching TRBD2 (6 bases). The CDR3 DNA is TGTGCCAGCATGCGGGGCAGAGGAGAGACCCAGTACTTC. It is translated as CASMRGRGETQYF.